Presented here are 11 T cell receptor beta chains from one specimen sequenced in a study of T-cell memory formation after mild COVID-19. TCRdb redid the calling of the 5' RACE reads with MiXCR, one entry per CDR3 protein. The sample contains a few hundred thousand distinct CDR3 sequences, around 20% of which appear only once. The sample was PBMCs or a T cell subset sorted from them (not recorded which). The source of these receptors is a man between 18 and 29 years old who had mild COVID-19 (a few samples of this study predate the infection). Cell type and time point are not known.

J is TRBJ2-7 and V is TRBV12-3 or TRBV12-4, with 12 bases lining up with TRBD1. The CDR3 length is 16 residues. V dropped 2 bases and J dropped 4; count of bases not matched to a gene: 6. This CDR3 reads CASSLTPGQGAYEQYF. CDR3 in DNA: TGTGCCAGCAGTTTAACACCGGGACAGGGGGCTTACGAGCAGTACTTC.

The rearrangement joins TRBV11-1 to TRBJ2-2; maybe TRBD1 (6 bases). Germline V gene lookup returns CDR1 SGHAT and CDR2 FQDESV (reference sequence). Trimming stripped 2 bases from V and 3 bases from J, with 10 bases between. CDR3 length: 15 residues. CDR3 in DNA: TGTGCCAGCAGCTTAACAGGGCTCGACACCGGGGAGCTGTTTTTT. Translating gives CASSLTGLDTGELFF.

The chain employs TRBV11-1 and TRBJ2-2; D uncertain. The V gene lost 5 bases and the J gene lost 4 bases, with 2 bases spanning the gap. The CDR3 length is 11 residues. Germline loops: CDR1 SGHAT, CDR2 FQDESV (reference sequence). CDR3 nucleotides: TGTGCCAGCAGCACCACCGGGGAGCTGTTTTTT. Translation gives CASSTTGELFF.

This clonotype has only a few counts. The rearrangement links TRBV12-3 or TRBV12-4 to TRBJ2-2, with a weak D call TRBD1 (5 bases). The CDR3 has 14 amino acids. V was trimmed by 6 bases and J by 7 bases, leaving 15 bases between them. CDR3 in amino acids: CASSPVGASGELFF. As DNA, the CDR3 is TGTGCCAGCAGCCCTGTAGGGGCGAGCGGGGAGCTGTTTTTT.

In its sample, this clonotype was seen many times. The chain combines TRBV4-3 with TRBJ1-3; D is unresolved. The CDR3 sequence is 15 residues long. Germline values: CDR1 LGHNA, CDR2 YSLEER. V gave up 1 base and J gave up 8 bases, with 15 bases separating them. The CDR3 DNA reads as TGCGCCAGCAGCCAAGGCGGTTGGAGGGTGGACACCATATATTTT. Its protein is CASSQGGWRVDTIYF.

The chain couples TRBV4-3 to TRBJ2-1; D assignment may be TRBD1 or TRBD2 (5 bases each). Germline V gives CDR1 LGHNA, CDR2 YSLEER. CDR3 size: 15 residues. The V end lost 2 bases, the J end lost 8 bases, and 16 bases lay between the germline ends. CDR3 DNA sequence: TGCGCCAGCAGCCAACCTGGTCGAGGGGCCCATGAGCAGTTCTTC. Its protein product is CASSQPGRGAHEQFF.

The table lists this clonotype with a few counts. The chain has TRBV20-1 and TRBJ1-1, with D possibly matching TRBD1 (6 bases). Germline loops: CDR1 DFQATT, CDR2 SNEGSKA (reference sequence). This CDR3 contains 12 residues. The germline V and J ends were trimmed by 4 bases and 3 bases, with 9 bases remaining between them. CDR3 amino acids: CSAMTGHTEAFF. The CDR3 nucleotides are TGCAGTGCTATGACAGGACACACTGAAGCTTTCTTT.

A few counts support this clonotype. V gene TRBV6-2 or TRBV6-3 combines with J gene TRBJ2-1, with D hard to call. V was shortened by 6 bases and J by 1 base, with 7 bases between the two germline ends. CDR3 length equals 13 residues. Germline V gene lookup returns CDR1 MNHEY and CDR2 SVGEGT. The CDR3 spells CASRVSSYNEQFF. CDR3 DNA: TGTGCCAGCAGGGTCAGTTCCTACAATGAGCAGTTCTTC.

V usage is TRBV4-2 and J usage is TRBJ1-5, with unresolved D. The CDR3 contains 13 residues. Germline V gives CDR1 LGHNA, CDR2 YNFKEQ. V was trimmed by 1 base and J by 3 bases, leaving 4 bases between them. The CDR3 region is CASSQANNQPQHF. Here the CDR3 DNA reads TGTGCCAGCAGCCAAGCTAACAATCAGCCCCAGCATTTT.

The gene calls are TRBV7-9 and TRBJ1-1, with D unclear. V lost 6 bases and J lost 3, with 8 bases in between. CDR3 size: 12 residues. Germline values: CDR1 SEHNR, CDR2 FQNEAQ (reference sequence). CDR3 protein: CASSLDHTEAFF. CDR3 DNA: TGTGCCAGCAGTTTGGACCACACTGAAGCTTTCTTT.

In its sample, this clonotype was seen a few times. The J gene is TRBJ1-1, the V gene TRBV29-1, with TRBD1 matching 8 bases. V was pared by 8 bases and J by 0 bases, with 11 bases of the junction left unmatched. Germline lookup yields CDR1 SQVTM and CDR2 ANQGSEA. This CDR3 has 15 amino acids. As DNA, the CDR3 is TGCAGCTCGGCCGACAGGGGATACATGAACACTGAAGCTTTCTTT. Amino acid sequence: CSSADRGYMNTEAFF.